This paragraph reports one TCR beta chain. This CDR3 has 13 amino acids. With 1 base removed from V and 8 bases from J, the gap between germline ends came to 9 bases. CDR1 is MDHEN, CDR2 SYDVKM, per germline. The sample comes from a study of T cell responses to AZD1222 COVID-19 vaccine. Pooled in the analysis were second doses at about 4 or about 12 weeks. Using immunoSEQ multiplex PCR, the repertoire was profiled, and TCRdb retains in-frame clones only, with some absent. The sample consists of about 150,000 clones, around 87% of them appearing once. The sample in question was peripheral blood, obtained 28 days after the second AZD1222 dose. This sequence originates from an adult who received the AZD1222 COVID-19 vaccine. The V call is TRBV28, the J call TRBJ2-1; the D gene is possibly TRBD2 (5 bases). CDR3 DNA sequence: TGTGCCAGCAGTTTATTCGGGATCCATGAGCAGTTCTTC. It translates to CASSLFGIHEQFF.